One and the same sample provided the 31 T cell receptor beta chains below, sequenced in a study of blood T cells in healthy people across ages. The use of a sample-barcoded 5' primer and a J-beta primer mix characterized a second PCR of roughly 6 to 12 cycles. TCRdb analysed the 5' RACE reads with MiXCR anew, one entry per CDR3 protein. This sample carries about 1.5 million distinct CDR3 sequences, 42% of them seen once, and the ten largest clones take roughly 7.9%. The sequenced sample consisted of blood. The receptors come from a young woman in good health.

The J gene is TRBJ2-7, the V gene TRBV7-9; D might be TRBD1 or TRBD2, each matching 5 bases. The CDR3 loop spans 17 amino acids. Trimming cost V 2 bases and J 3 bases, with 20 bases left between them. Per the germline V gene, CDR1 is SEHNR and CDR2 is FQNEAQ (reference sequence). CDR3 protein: CASSLIRALVGGYEQYF. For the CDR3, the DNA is TGTGCCAGCAGCTTAATTCGAGCCCTAGTTGGGGGCTACGAGCAGTACTTC.

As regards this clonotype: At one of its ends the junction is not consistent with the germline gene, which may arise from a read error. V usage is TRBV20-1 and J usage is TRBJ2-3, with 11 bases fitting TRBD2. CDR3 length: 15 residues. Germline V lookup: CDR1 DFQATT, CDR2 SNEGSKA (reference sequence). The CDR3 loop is CSARTSGGLTGTQYF. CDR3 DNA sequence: TGCAGTGCCCGAACTAGCGGGGGCCTCACAGGTACGCAGTATTTT.

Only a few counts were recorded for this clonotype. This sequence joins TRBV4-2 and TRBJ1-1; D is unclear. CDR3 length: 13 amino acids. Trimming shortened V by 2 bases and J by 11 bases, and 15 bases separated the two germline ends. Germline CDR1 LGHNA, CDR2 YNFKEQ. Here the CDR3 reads CASSQWADDVAFF. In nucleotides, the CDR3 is TGTGCCAGCAGCCAATGGGCAGACGACGTGGCTTTCTTT.

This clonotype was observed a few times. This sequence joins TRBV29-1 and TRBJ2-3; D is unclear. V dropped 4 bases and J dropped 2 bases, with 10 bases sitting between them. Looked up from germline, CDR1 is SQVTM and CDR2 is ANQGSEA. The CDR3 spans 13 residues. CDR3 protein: CSVVGSNTDTQYF. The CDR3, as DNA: TGCAGCGTTGTTGGGTCCAACACAGATACGCAGTATTTT.

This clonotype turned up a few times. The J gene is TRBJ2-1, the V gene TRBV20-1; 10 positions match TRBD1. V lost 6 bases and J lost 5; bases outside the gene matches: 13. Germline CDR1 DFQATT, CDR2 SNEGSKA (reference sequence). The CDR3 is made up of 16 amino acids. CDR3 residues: CSAEFGGTGVDNEQFF. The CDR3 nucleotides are TGCAGTGCCGAATTCGGTGGGACAGGGGTTGACAATGAGCAGTTCTTC.

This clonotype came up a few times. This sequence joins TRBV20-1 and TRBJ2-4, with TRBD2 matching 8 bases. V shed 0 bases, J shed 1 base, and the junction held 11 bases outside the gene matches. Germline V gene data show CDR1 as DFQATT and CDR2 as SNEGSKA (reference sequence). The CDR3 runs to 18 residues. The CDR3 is CSARDKAGGLEAKNIQYF. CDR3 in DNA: TGCAGTGCTAGAGATAAGGCGGGGGGACTAGAGGCCAAAAACATTCAGTACTTC.

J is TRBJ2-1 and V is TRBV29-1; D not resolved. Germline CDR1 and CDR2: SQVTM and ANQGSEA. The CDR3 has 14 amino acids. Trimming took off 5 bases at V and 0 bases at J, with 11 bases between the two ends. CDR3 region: CSVFDWSSYNEQFF. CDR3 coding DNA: TGCAGCGTTTTCGATTGGAGCTCCTACAATGAGCAGTTCTTC.

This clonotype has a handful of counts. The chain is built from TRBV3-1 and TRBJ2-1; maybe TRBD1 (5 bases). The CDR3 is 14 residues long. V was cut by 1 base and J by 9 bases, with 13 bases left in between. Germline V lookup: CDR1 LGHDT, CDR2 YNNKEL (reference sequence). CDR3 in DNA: TGTGCCAGCAGCCAAGGCATGGGGCGGAGTGAGCAGTTCTTC. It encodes CASSQGMGRSEQFF.

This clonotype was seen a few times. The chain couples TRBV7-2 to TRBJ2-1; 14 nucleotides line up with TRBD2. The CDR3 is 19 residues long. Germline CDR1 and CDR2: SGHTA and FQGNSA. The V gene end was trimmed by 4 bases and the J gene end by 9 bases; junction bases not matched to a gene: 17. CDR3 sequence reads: CASSSSSGTSGSTGSEQFF. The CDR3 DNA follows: TGTGCCAGCAGCTCCTCCTCTGGGACTAGCGGGAGTACGGGGAGTGAGCAGTTCTTC.

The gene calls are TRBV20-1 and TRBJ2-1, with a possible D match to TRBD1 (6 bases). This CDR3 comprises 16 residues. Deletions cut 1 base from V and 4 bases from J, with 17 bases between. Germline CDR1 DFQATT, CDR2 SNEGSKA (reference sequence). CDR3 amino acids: CSARAQLGGNYNEQFF. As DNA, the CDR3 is TGCAGTGCTAGAGCCCAACTAGGGGGAAATTACAATGAGCAGTTCTTC.

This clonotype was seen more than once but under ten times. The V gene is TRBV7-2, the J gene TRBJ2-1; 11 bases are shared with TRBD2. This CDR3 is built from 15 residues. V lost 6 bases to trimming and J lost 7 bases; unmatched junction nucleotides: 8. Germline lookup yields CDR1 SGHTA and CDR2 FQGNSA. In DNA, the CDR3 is TGTGCCAGCAGATACGGGACTAGCGGTATGAATGAGCAGTTCTTC. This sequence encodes CASRYGTSGMNEQFF.

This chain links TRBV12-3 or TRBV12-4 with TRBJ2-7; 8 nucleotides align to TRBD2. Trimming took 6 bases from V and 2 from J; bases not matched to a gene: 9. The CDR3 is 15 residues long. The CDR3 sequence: CASRLSGMRAYEQYF. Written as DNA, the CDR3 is TGTGCCAGCAGACTTAGCGGGATGAGAGCCTACGAGCAGTACTTC.

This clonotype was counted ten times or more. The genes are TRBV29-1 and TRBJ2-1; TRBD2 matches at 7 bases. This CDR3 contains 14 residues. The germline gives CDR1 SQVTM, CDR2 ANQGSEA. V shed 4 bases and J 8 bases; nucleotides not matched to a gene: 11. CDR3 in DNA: TGCAGCGTTGGCGGGCTAGCGGAGGTCGATGAGCAGTTCTTC. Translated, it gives CSVGGLAEVDEQFF.

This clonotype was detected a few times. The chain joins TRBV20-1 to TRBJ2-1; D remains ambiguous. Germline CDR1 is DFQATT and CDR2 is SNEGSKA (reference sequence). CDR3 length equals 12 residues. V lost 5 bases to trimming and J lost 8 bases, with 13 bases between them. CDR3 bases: TGCAGTGCTGGGCTGCGAATCGATGAGCAGTTCTTC. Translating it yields CSAGLRIDEQFF.

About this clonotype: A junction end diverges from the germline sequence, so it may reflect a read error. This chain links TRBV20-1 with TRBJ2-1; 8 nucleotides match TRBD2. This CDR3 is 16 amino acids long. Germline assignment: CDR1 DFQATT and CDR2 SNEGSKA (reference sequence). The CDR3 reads CSARNQSGSPYNGQFF. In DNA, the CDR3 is TGCAGTGCTAGAAACCAGAGCGGGAGCCCCTACAATGGGCAGTTCTTC.

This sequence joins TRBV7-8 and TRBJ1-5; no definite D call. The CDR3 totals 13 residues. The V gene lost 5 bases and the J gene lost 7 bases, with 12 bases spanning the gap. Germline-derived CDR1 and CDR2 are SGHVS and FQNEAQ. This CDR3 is CASSPGRAQPQHF. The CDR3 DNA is TGTGCCAGCAGCCCAGGAAGGGCCCAGCCCCAGCATTTT.

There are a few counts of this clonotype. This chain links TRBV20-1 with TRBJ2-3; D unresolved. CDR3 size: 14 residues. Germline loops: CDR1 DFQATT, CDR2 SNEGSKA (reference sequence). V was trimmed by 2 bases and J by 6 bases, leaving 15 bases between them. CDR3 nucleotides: TGCAGTGCTAGAAGGACCGCCAAGGAGGATACGCAGTATTTT. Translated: CSARRTAKEDTQYF.

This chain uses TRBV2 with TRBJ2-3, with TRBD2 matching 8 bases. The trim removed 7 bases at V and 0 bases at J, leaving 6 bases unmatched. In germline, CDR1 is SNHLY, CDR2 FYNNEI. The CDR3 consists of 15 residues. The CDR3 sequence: CASTKGTSSTDTQYF. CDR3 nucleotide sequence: TGTGCCAGCACTAAGGGGACTAGTAGCACAGATACGCAGTATTTT. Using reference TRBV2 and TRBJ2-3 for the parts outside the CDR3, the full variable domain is EPEVTQTPSHQVTQMGQEVILRCVPISNHLYFYWYRQILGQKVEFLVSFYNNEISEKSEIFDDQFSVERPDGSNFTLKIRSTKLEDSAMYFCASTKGTSSTDTQYFGPGTRLTVL.

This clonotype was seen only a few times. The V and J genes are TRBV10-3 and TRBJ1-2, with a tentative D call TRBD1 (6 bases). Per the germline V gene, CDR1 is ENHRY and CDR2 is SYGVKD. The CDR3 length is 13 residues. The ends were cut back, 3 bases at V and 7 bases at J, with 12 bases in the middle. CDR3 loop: CAISDWGRSGYTF. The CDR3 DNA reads TGTGCCATCAGTGATTGGGGGCGTAGTGGCTACACCTTC.

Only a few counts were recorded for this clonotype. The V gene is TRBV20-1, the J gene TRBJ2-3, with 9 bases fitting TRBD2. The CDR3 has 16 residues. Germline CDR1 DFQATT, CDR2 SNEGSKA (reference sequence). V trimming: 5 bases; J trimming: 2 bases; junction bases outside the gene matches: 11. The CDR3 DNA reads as TGCAGTGCTCCGAGCGGGGGGCCGACGTTCACAGATACGCAGTATTTT. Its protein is CSAPSGGPTFTDTQYF.

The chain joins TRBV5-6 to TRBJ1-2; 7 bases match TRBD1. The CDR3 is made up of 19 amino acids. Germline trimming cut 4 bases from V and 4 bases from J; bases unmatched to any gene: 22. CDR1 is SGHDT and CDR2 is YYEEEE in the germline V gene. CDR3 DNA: TGTGCCAGCAGCGGCGTCGAGAACCTACAGGGGCCCTTTGGCTATGGCTACACCTTC. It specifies CASSGVENLQGPFGYGYTF.

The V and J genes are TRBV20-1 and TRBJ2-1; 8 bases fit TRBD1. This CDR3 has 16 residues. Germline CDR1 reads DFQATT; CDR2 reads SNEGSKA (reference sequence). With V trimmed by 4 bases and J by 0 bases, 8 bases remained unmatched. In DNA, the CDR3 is TGCAGTGCTACCCCTCAACAGGGGGACTCCTACAATGAGCAGTTCTTC. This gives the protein CSATPQQGDSYNEQFF.

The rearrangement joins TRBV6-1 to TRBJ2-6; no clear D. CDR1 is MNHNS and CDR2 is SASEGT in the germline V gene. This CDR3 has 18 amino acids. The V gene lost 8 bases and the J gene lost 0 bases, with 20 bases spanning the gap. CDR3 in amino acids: CASGRRRSESSGANVLTF. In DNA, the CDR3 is TGTGCCAGCGGGCGTCGCAGATCTGAGAGCTCTGGGGCCAACGTCCTGACTTTC.

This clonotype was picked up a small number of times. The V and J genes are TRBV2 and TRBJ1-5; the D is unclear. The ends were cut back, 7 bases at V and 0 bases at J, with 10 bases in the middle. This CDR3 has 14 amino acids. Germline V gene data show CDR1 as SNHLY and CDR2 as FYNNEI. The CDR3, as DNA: TGTGCCAGCAAGGGCGGGAATAGCAATCAGCCCCAGCATTTT. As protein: CASKGGNSNQPQHF.

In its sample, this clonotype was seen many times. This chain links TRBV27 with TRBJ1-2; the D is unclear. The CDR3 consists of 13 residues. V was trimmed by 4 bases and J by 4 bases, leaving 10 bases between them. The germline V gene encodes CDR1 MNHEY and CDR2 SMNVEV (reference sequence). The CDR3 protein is CASSSVQFYGYTF. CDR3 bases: TGTGCCAGCAGTTCGGTACAGTTCTATGGCTACACCTTC.

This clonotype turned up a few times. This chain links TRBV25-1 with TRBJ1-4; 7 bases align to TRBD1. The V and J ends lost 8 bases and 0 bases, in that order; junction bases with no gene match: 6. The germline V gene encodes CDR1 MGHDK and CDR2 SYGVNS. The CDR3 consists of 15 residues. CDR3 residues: CASGSQGTTNEKLFF. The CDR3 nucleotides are TGTGCCAGCGGATCACAGGGGACAACTAATGAAAAACTGTTTTTT. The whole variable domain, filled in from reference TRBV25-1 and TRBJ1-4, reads EADIYQTPRYLVIGTGKKITLECSQTMGHDKMYWYQQDPGMELHLIHYSYGVNSTEKGDLSSESTVSRIRTEHFPLTLESARPSHTSQYLCASGSQGTTNEKLFFGSGTQLSVL.

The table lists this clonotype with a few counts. The CDR3 sequence is CASRGIGTGVDQPQHF. The DNA for the CDR3 is TGCGCCAGCAGGGGGATCGGGACAGGGGTCGATCAGCCCCAGCATTTT. The chain carries TRBV4-1 and TRBJ1-5, with 10 bases that match TRBD1. Losses at the gene ends were 6 bases for V and 5 bases for J; bases not matched to a gene: 10. The CDR3 is made up of 16 amino acids. Germline CDR1 and CDR2: MGHRA and YSYEKL.

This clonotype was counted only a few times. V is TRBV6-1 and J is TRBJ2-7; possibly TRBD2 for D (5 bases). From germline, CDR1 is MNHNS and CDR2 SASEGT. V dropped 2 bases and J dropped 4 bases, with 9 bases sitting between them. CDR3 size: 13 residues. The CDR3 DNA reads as TGTGCCAGCAGTGAACGGGATGCGTACGAGCAGTACTTC. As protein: CASSERDAYEQYF.

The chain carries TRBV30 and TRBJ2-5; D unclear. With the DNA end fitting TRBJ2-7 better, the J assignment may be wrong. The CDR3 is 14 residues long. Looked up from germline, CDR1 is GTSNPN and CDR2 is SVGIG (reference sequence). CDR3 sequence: CAWSGADSGYEQYF. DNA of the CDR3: TGTGCCTGGAGTGGGGCCGACTCCGGGTACGAGCAGTACTTC.

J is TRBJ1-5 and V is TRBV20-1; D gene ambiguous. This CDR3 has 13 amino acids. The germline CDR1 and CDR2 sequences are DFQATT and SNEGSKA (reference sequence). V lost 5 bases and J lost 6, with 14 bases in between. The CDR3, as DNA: TGCAGTGCTCTGGGAAGTTCCTCTCAGCCCCAGCATTTT. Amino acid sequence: CSALGSSSQPQHF.

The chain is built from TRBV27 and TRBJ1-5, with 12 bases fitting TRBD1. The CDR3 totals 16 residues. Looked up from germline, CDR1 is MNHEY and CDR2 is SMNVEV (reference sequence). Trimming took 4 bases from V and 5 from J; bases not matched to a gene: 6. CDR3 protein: CASSSIGTGGDQPQHF. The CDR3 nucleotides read TGTGCCAGCAGTTCGATCGGGACAGGGGGCGATCAGCCCCAGCATTTT.